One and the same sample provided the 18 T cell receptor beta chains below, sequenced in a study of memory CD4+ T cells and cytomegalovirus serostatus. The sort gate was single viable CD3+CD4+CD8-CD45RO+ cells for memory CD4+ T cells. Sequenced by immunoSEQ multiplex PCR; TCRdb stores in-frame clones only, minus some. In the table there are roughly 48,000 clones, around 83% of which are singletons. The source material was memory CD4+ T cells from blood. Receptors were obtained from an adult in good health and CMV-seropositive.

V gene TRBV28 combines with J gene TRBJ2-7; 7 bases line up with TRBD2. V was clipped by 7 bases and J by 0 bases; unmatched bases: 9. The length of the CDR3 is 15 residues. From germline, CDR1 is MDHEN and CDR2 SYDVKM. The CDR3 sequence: CASIQLGGSSYEQYF. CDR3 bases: TGTGCCAGCATTCAACTGGGGGGGAGCTCCTACGAGCAGTACTTC.

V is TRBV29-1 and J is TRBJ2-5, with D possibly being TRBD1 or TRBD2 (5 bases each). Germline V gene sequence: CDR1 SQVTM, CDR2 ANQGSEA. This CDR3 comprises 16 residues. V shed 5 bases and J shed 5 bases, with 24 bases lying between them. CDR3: CSVLASTGRGGETQYF. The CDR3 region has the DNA TGCAGCGTTTTAGCTTCCACGGGAAGGGGTGGGGAGACCCAGTACTTC.

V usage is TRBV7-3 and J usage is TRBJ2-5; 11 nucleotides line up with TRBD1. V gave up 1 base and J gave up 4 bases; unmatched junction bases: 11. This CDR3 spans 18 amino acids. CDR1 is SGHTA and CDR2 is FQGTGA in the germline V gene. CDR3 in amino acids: CASSLRGWTGGAGETQYF. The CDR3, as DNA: TGTGCCAGCAGCTTAAGGGGCTGGACAGGGGGCGCCGGAGAGACCCAGTACTTC.

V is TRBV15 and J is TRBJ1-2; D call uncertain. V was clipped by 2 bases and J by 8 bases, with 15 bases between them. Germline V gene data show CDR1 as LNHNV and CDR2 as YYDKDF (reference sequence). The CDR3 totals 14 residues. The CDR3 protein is CATSRRTLQEGYTF. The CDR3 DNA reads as TGTGCCACCAGCAGAAGGACCCTCCAGGAAGGCTACACCTTC.

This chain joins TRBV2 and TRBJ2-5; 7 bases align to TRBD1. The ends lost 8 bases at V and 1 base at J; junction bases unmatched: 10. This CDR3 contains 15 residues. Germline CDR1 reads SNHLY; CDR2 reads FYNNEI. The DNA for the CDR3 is TGTGCCAGCCTGTCCCGGGGACAGCGCCAAGAGACCCAGTACTTC. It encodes CASLSRGQRQETQYF.

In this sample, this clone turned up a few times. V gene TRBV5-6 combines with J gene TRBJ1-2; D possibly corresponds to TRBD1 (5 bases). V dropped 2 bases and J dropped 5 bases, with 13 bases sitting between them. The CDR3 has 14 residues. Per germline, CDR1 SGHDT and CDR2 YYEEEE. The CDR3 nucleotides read TGTGCCAGCAGCTTAACGGGACTTGGGTATGGCTACACCTTC. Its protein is CASSLTGLGYGYTF.

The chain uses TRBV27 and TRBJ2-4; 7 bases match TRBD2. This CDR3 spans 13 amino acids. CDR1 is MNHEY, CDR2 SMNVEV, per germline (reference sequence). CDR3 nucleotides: TGTGTCTCTTGGGGGGGGACCAGTAACATTCAGTACTTC. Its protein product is CVSWGGTSNIQYF.

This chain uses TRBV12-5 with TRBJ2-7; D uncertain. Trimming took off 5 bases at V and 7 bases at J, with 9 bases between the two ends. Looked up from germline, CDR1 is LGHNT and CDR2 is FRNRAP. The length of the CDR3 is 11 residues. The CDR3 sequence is CASGLRAEQYF. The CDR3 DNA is TGTGCTAGTGGTCTGCGCGCGGAGCAGTACTTC.

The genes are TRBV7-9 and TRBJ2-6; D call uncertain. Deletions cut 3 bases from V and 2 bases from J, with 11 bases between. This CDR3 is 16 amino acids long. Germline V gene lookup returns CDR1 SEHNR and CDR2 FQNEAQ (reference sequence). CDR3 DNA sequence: TGTGCCAGCAGCTTCTTAGCACGGCCTGGGGCCAACGTCCTGACTTTC. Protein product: CASSFLARPGANVLTF.

CDR3 bases: TGTGCCACAAGCGGGACTTCCTACGAGCAGTACTTC. Amino acid sequence: CATSGTSYEQYF. V gene TRBV6-5 combines with J gene TRBJ2-7; 7 bases match TRBD2. Germline CDR1 MNHEY, CDR2 SVGAGI. The CDR3 extends over 12 amino acids. The junction had 4 bases not matched to a gene; V was cut back by 10 bases and J by 1 base.

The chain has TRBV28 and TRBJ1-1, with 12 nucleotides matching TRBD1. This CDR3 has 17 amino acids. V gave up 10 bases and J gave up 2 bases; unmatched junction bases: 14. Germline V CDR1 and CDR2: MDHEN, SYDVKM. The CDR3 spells CATFRPGQGAVNTEAFF. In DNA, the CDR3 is TGTGCCACCTTCCGACCGGGACAGGGGGCGGTTAACACTGAAGCTTTCTTT. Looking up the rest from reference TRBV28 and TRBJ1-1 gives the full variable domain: DVKVTQSSRYLVKRTGEKVFLECVQDMDHENMFWYRQDPGLGLRLIYFSYDVKMKEKGDIPEGYSVSREKKERFSLILESASTNQTSMYLCATFRPGQGAVNTEAFFGQGTRLTVV.

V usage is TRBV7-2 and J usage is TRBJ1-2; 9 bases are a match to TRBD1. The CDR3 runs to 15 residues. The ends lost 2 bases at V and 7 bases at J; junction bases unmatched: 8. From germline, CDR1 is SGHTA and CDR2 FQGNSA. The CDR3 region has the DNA TGTGCCAGCAGCTTACTCCTACAGGGGGCGGGTGGCTACACCTTC. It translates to CASSLLLQGAGGYTF.

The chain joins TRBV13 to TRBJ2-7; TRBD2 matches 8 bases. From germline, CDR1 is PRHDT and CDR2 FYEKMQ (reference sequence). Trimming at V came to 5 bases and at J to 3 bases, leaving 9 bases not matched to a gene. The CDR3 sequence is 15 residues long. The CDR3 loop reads CASSPGGVTYYEQYF. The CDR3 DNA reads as TGTGCCAGCAGCCCCGGGGGGGTAACCTACTACGAGCAGTACTTC.

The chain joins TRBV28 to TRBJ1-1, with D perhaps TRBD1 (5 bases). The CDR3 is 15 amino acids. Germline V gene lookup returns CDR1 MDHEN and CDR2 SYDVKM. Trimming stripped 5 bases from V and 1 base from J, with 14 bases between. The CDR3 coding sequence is TGTGCCAGCAGTACCGCCGGGACGACGAACACTGAAGCTTTCTTT. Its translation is CASSTAGTTNTEAFF.

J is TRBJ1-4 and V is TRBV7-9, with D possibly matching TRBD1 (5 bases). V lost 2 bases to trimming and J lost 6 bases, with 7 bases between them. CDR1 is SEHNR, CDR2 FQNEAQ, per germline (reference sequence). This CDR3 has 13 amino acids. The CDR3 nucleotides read TGTGCCAGCAGCTTACAGGGAGATGAAAAACTGTTTTTT. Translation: CASSLQGDEKLFF.

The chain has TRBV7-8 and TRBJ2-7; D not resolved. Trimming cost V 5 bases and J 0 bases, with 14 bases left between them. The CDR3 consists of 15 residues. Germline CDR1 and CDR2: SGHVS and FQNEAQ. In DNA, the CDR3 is TGTGCCAGCAGCCTCAAACGGGTAGGCTCCTACGAGCAGTACTTC. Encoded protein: CASSLKRVGSYEQYF.

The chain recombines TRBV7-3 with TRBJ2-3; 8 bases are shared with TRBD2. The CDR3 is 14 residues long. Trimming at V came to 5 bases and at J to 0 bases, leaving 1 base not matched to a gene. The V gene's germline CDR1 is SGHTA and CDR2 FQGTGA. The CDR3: CASSASGSTDTQYF. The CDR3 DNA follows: TGTGCCAGCAGCGCTAGCGGGAGCACAGATACGCAGTATTTT.

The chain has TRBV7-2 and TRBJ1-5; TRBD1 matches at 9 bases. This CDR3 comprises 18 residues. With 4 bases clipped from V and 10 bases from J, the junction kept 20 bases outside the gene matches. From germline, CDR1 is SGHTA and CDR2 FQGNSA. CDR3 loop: CASSSSPVSGQGWSPQHF. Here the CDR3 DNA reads TGTGCCAGCAGCTCAAGCCCTGTTTCGGGACAGGGATGGTCACCCCAGCATTTT.